A selection of T cell receptor beta chains follows, all from one sample in a study of T cell changes during pregnancy in multiple sclerosis. Libraries were prepared by immunoSEQ multiplex PCR; TCRdb keeps only in-frame clonotypes and omits some of them. The sample yields 85,000 to 120,000 clones, about 90% seen once. The sample consisted of peripheral blood, taken after pregnancy. The receptor set was obtained from a female donor with multiple sclerosis, enrolled in a pregnancy study. Both conserved end residues are trimmed from each CDR3. The order of the fields is V gene, J gene, CDR3 protein.

>TRBV5-1|TRBJ2-1
ASSFTSGRAWDEQF
>TRBV5-5|TRBJ2-5
ASSLQVATSETQY
>TRBV6-5|TRBJ1-2
ASSGILDADYGYT
>TRBV19|TRBJ1-1
ASMEPMNTEAF
>TRBV9|TRBJ2-7
ASSVGRESSYEQY
>TRBV9|TRBJ2-1
ASSVHFNEQF
>TRBV7-3|TRBJ1-2
ASSLGPGDNYGYT
>TRBV11-2|TRBJ2-7
ASSDRWASYEQY
>TRBV21-1|TRBJ2-7
ASSKSNYSYEQY
>TRBV6-5|TRBJ2-5
ASRSPGRAGETQY
>TRBV19|TRBJ1-5
ASMGGGGQPQH
>TRBV7-3|TRBJ2-3
ASSLGRGPTDTQY
>TRBV9|TRBJ2-3
ASSAGTSFPSTDTQY
>TRBV28|TRBJ1-5
ASSPLPGQGWFNQPQH
>TRBV18|TRBJ2-3
ASSPGQGVIDTQY
>TRBV4-2|TRBJ1-2
ASSPVLGGAYGYT